These 17 T cell receptor beta chains share one sample of origin, sequenced in a study of beta chain features in type 1 diabetes. Broader study findings: Shortening of TCRB CDR3s, moderate but significant, appeared in all four CD4+ subsets of Type 1 diabetes patients.

Every bit of the isolated RNA underwent reverse transcription, so sequencing read expressed TCRB transcripts. Sequenced by immunoSEQ multiplex PCR; TCRdb stores in-frame clones only, minus some. The sample yields some 130,000 clones, approximately 10% seen once. These receptors have no identified antigens. The specimen was central memory CD4+ T cells from blood. These TCRs come from a man aged 30 to 39 with type 1 diabetes.

This clone appeared a few times. The chain carries TRBV5-1 and TRBJ2-7, with D tentatively TRBD1 (6 bases). This CDR3 region has 14 residues. CDR1 and CDR2 (germline): SGHRS, YFSETQ. V shed 4 bases and J shed 5 bases, with 16 bases lying between them. CDR3 loop: CASSGGQPFHEQYF. CDR3 coding DNA: TGCGCCAGCAGCGGAGGACAGCCGTTCCACGAGCAGTACTTC. Looking up the rest from reference TRBV5-1 and TRBJ2-7 gives the full variable domain: KAGVTQTPRYLIKTRGQQVTLSCSPISGHRSVSWYQQTPGQGLQFLFEYFSETQRNKGNFPGRFSGRQFSNSRSEMNVSTLELGDSALYLCASSGGQPFHEQYFGPGTRLTVT.

The table lists this clone with a few counts. The rearrangement joins TRBV28 to TRBJ2-5, with D perhaps matching TRBD2 (5 bases). Germline CDR1 reads MDHEN; CDR2 reads SYDVKM. The CDR3 is 13 amino acids. V was cut by 7 bases and J by 5 bases, with 14 bases left in between. CDR3 nucleotide sequence: TGTGCCAGCATCCATTCCAGCGGTGAGACCCAGTACTTC. As protein: CASIHSSGETQYF.

The chain employs TRBV5-4 and TRBJ2-1; TRBD1 agrees at 8 bases. V lost 4 bases, J lost 7 bases, and 10 bases stayed unmatched. Germline V lookup: CDR1 SGHNT, CDR2 YYREEE (reference sequence). This CDR3 has 15 amino acids. The CDR3 DNA is TGTGCCAGCAGCGCCCGGGACAGGTCGAGTAATGAGCAGTTCTTC. Amino acid sequence: CASSARDRSSNEQFF.

In its sample, this clone was seen a few times. The rearrangement joins TRBV5-1 to TRBJ2-7; tentative D call: TRBD2 (5 bases). V dropped 4 bases and J dropped 0 bases, with 14 bases sitting between them. In germline, CDR1 is SGHRS, CDR2 YFSETQ. This CDR3 region has 15 residues. The CDR3: CASSPGSGSSYEQYF. The CDR3 DNA follows: TGCGCCAGCAGCCCGGGGAGTGGCAGCTCCTACGAGCAGTACTTC.

The sample holds a few counts of this clone. The chain is built from TRBV5-4 and TRBJ2-3; 10 bases line up with TRBD2. Trimming cost V 6 bases and J 2 bases; bases outside gene matches: 9. The CDR3 has 16 residues. The germline gives CDR1 SGHNT, CDR2 YYREEE (reference sequence). Written as DNA, the CDR3 is TGTGCCAGCAACCGGAAGACTAGCGGGCTCACAGATACGCAGTATTTT. This codes for CASNRKTSGLTDTQYF.

This clone turned up a few times. The CDR3 region has the DNA TGTGCCAGCAGCTTAGGGTTAGCGGGGGACCCCACAGATACGCAGTATTTT. It translates to CASSLGLAGDPTDTQYF. The chain recombines TRBV7-6 with TRBJ2-3; 9 bases align to TRBD2. CDR1 SGHVS and CDR2 FNYEAQ come from the germline V gene. The CDR3 loop spans 17 amino acids. Trimming removed 1 base from V and 2 bases from J; junction bases left unmatched: 7.

This chain uses TRBV4-3 with TRBJ1-6; 7 bases line up with TRBD1. The CDR3 runs 14 residues. Losses at the gene ends were 7 bases for V and 6 bases for J; bases not matched to a gene: 6. Per germline, CDR1 LGHNA and CDR2 YSLEER. Written as DNA, the CDR3 is TGCGCCAGCACTGACCGGGACAGTAATTCACCCCTCCACTTT. It specifies CASTDRDSNSPLHF.

This rearrangement joins TRBV2 to TRBJ2-7; D is possibly TRBD2 (6 bases). The CDR3 sequence is 12 residues long. Trimming removed 6 bases at V and 5 bases at J, with 11 bases between. Germline V CDR1 and CDR2: SNHLY, FYNNEI. CDR3: CASRTGGNEQYF. For the CDR3, the DNA is TGTGCCAGCAGGACTGGCGGGAACGAGCAGTACTTC.

This clone was seen a handful of times. The chain uses TRBV2 and TRBJ2-5; maybe TRBD1 (6 bases). V was shortened by 8 bases and J by 2 bases, with 12 bases between the two germline ends. CDR1 and CDR2 from the germline V gene are SNHLY and FYNNEI. CDR3 length: 13 amino acids. CDR3 nucleotides: TGTGCCAGCGGGGGACACGCTCAAGAGACCCAGTACTTC. Its protein is CASGGHAQETQYF.

The table lists this clone with a few counts. The chain joins TRBV18 to TRBJ1-1; 9 nucleotides line up with TRBD1. The CDR3 is made up of 15 amino acids. Germline assignment: CDR1 KGHSH and CDR2 LQKENI. J lost 3 bases, V lost 5 bases, and 7 bases had no gene match. CDR3 in DNA: TGTGCCAGCTCAGTCGGGACAGGGCTCGACACTGAAGCTTTCTTT. Protein product: CASSVGTGLDTEAFF. Combining the CDR3 with reference TRBV18 and TRBJ1-1 gives the whole variable domain NAGVMQNPRHLVRRRGQEARLRCSPMKGHSHVYWYRQLPEEGLKFMVYLQKENIIDESGMPKERFSAEFPKEGPSILRIQQVVRGDSAAYFCASSVGTGLDTEAFFGQGTRLTVV.

V and J are TRBV7-9 and TRBJ2-5, with 9 bases matching TRBD2. The CDR3 has 16 residues. Germline-derived CDR1 and CDR2 are SEHNR and FQNEAQ (reference sequence). With 3 bases clipped from V and 1 base from J, the junction kept 6 bases outside the gene matches. CDR3: CASSFGLSGGQETQYF. The CDR3 DNA reads TGTGCCAGCAGCTTCGGCCTTAGCGGGGGCCAAGAGACCCAGTACTTC.

Only a few counts were recorded for this clone. J is TRBJ1-5 and V is TRBV18; D unclear. Germline V lookup: CDR1 KGHSH, CDR2 LQKENI. Trimming took 3 bases from V and 4 from J, leaving 10 bases between them. This CDR3 contains 14 residues. The CDR3 loop is CASSPGEGNQPQHF. The CDR3 DNA sequence: TGTGCCAGCTCACCCGGAGAAGGAAATCAGCCCCAGCATTTT.

This chain connects TRBV11-3 to TRBJ2-7; 8 bases are a match to TRBD1. The CDR3 runs to 13 residues. The germline gives CDR1 SGHNT, CDR2 YENEEA. V was clipped by 5 bases and J by 6 bases; unmatched bases: 6. CDR3 sequence: CASSQDRESEQYF. In DNA, the CDR3 is TGTGCCAGCAGCCAGGACAGGGAGAGCGAGCAGTACTTC. Combining the CDR3 with reference TRBV11-3 and TRBJ2-7 gives the whole variable domain EAGVVQSPRYKIIEKKQPVAFWCNPISGHNTLYWYLQNLGQGPELLIRYENEEAVDDSQLPKDRFSAERLKGVDSTLKIQPAELGDSAVYLCASSQDRESEQYFGPGTRLTVT.

In this sample, this clone turned up a few times. V usage is TRBV7-3 and J usage is TRBJ2-1, with 10 positions matching TRBD2. The CDR3 runs 14 residues. With V trimmed by 5 bases and J by 4 bases, 2 bases remained unmatched. The germline CDR1 and CDR2 sequences are SGHTA and FQGTGA. For the CDR3, the DNA is TGTGCCAGCAGCCGTAGCGGGGGGTACAATGAGCAGTTCTTC. Protein product: CASSRSGGYNEQFF.

CDR3 region: CASSLDRGLLTNTEAFF. CDR3 in DNA: TGTGCCAGCAGCTTAGATCGGGGACTGCTTACGAACACTGAAGCTTTCTTT. V is TRBV11-2 and J is TRBJ1-1; the D gene is possibly TRBD1 (5 bases). The CDR3 extends over 17 amino acids. CDR1 and CDR2 (germline): SGHAT, FQNNGV. V was clipped by 0 bases and J by 1 base, with 15 bases between them.

This clone has more than one count but fewer than ten. The rearrangement uses TRBV28 and TRBJ2-7, with D unresolved. This CDR3 contains 12 residues. Germline CDR1 and CDR2: MDHEN and SYDVKM. Trimming stripped 5 bases from V and 4 bases from J, with 9 bases between. The DNA of the CDR3 is TGTGCCAGCAGTGGGCAGCTTTACGAGCAGTACTTC. This translates into CASSGQLYEQYF.

The genes are TRBV18 and TRBJ2-2; the D gene is possibly TRBD1 (6 bases). V was shortened by 3 bases and J by 0 bases, with 14 bases between the two germline ends. CDR3 length: 17 residues. Per the germline V gene, CDR1 is KGHSH and CDR2 is LQKENI. The CDR3 protein is CASSPTGHLSNTGELFF. The CDR3 DNA sequence: TGTGCCAGCTCACCCACGGGACACCTTTCGAACACCGGGGAGCTGTTTTTT.